The 28 T cell receptor beta chains listed next were all sequenced from one sample in a study of shared clonotypes between healthy human individuals. Data came from immunoSEQ multiplex PCR; TCRdb stores just in-frame clones and leaves some out. The table has fewer than 1 million clones, about 96% seen once; the top ten hold about 0.25%. CD45RO-negative, CCR7-positively selected cells formed the naive CD8 fraction, excluding terminally differentiated effector memory CD45RA+ cells. The sequencing sample was made of naive CD8+ T cells sorted from blood. These receptor sequences come from a man between 25 and 39 years old in good health.

As to this clone: Other DNA sequences in the sample encode the same CDR3. The rearrangement uses TRBV10-1 and TRBJ2-7; no definite D call. This CDR3 comprises 12 residues. Trimming removed 3 bases from V and 3 bases from J, with 6 bases in between. The germline gives CDR1 WNHNN, CDR2 SYGVQD (reference sequence). CDR3 sequence: CASSEDGYEQYF. CDR3 DNA sequence: TGCGCCAGCAGTGAAGACGGCTACGAGCAGTACTTC.

This clone turned up a few times. V gene TRBV9 combines with J gene TRBJ2-1; a possible D gene is TRBD2 (5 bases). Germline V gene sequence: CDR1 SGDLS, CDR2 YYNGEE. Between the trimmed V and J ends, which lost 7 bases and 8 bases, there was a span of 19 bases. The CDR3 covers 14 residues. In DNA form, the CDR3 reads TGTGCCAGCGGCCAAGAGGGCGTTTTCGATGAGCAGTTCTTC. This sequence encodes CASGQEGVFDEQFF.

The rearrangement uses TRBV18 and TRBJ2-1; the D is unclear. Trimming removed 7 bases at V and 4 bases at J, with 11 bases between. From germline, CDR1 is KGHSH and CDR2 LQKENI. The CDR3 length is 13 residues. The CDR3 sequence: CASLDKIYNEQFF. CDR3 nucleotide sequence: TGTGCCAGCTTAGACAAGATTTACAATGAGCAGTTCTTC.

The V and J genes are TRBV21-1 and TRBJ1-1; TRBD1 is the table's D call, not checked against the DNA. TRBV21-1 is given as a pseudogene. There are 17 residues in the CDR3. CDR3 sequence reads: CASSRQRPEVWNTEAFF. CDR3 DNA sequence: TGTGCCAGCAGCAGACAGCGCCCCGAGGTCTGGAACACTGAAGCTTTCTTT.

This rearrangement joins TRBV9 to TRBJ1-5, with D perhaps matching TRBD1 (5 bases). The ends were cut back, 4 bases at V and 6 bases at J, with 11 bases in the middle. Germline lookup yields CDR1 SGDLS and CDR2 YYNGEE. This CDR3 has 13 residues. The CDR3 loop is CASSLWGGQPQHF. Here the CDR3 DNA reads TGTGCCAGCAGCCTTTGGGGCGGTCAGCCCCAGCATTTT.

The gene calls are TRBV27 and TRBJ2-7; the match to TRBD1 covers 7 bases. Germline loops: CDR1 MNHEY, CDR2 SMNVEV (reference sequence). The CDR3 runs 15 residues. The J segment lost 3 bases and the V segment lost 0 bases, leaving 5 bases of the junction unmatched. The CDR3 loop reads CASSLSPGQSYEQYF. The CDR3 DNA sequence: TGTGCCAGCAGTTTATCGCCGGGACAGAGCTACGAGCAGTACTTC.

V gene TRBV6-6 combines with J gene TRBJ2-3; unclear D gene. This CDR3 comprises 15 residues. In germline, CDR1 is MNHNY, CDR2 SVGAGI (reference sequence). Trimming pared 8 bases from V and 0 bases from J, leaving 15 bases between. The CDR3 DNA is TGTGCCAGCCAATGGGGTCTTGTTAGCACAGATACGCAGTATTTT. Translation gives CASQWGLVSTDTQYF.

CDR3 nucleotide sequence: TGTGCCAGCAGCATACTACCGGGCCCACGGGGGACAGATACGCAGTATTTT. This gives the protein CASSILPGPRGTDTQYF. This chain joins TRBV13 and TRBJ2-3; TRBD2 is a possible D gene (6 bases). The CDR3 loop spans 17 amino acids. The V gene's germline CDR1 is PRHDT and CDR2 FYEKMQ (reference sequence). Trimming removed 5 bases from V and 3 bases from J, with 21 bases in between. The full variable domain, in which reference TRBV13 and TRBJ2-3 provide the parts outside the CDR3, is AAGVIQSPRHLIKEKRETATLKCYPIPRHDTVYWYQQGPGQDPQFLISFYEKMQSDKGSIPDRFSAQQFSDYHSELNMSSLELGDSALYFCASSILPGPRGTDTQYFGPGTRLTVL.

The genes are TRBV9 and TRBJ2-3; 10 positions agree with TRBD1. The V segment lost 3 bases and the J segment 0 bases; nucleotides outside the gene matches: 4. In germline, CDR1 is SGDLS, CDR2 YYNGEE. This CDR3 is built from 16 residues. The DNA for the CDR3 is TGTGCCAGCAGCGGGACAGGGGGTCCTAGCACAGATACGCAGTATTTT. It translates to CASSGTGGPSTDTQYF.

V is TRBV21-1 and J is TRBJ2-1; the listed D gene, TRBD2, was not tested against the DNA. TRBV21-1 is a known pseudogene. This CDR3 has 17 amino acids. The CDR3 region is CASSYRRRGRAYNEQFF. The CDR3 DNA reads as TGTGCCAGCAGCTACAGAAGGCGGGGACGGGCCTACAATGAGCAGTTCTTC.

This clone was counted a single time. The chain carries TRBV27 and TRBJ2-7; D gene uncertain. This CDR3 is built from 15 residues. Germline loops: CDR1 MNHEY, CDR2 SMNVEV (reference sequence). The ends were cut back, 5 bases at V and 3 bases at J, with 17 bases in the middle. DNA for the CDR3: TGTGCCAGCAGTCGTCGAGAAGCATCTCGCTACGAGCAGTACTTC. Protein product: CASSRREASRYEQYF.

This clone came up once. The chain employs TRBV6-5 and TRBJ2-3; D is ambiguous. CDR3 size: 14 residues. The germline V gene encodes CDR1 MNHEY and CDR2 SVGAGI. V was trimmed by 4 bases and J by 0 bases, leaving 8 bases between them. The CDR3 protein is CASSSLTSTDTQYF. DNA for the CDR3: TGTGCCAGCAGTTCCCTGACTAGCACAGATACGCAGTATTTT.

The chain is built from TRBV9 and TRBJ1-4; no definite D call. CDR3 length: 13 amino acids. The V gene's germline CDR1 is SGDLS and CDR2 YYNGEE. The germline V and J ends were trimmed by 3 bases and 5 bases, with 8 bases remaining between them. The chain's CDR3 is CASSASGNEKLFF. As DNA, the CDR3 is TGTGCCAGCAGCGCTAGCGGGAATGAAAAACTGTTTTTT. Complete variable domain (other parts from reference TRBV9 and TRBJ1-4): DSGVTQTPKHLITATGQRVTLRCSPRSGDLSVYWYQQSLDQGLQFLIQYYNGEERAKGNILERFSAQQFPDLHSELNLSSLELGDSALYFCASSASGNEKLFFGSGTQLSVL.

V usage is TRBV19 and J usage is TRBJ2-7; 7 bases are a match to TRBD1. With V trimmed by 0 bases and J by 3 bases, 8 bases remained unmatched. The length of the CDR3 is 16 residues. Germline CDR1 reads LNHDA; CDR2 reads SQIVND (reference sequence). Here the CDR3 reads CASSIDLNRGVYEQYF. The CDR3 DNA is TGTGCCAGTAGTATAGATTTGAACAGGGGAGTCTACGAGCAGTACTTC.

This clone was detected once. The chain has TRBV7-9 and TRBJ2-1; 8 bases fit TRBD2. The CDR3 runs to 14 residues. Per the germline V gene, CDR1 is SEHNR and CDR2 is FQNEAQ (reference sequence). V shed 5 bases, J shed 8 bases, and the junction held 8 bases outside the gene matches. In DNA, the CDR3 is TGTGCCAGCAGCCGGGCGGGAGGTGATGATGAGCAGTTCTTC. Translation: CASSRAGGDDEQFF.

For this clone: Other DNA sequences in this sample translate to the same CDR3. The rearrangement links TRBV27 to TRBJ2-1, with a weak D call TRBD2 (5 bases). V was pared by 3 bases and J by 0 bases, with 9 bases between. This CDR3 has 15 amino acids. Germline-derived CDR1 and CDR2 are MNHEY and SMNVEV (reference sequence). The CDR3: CASSFLDSSYNEQFF. For the CDR3, the DNA is TGTGCCAGCAGTTTCCTGGACTCCTCCTACAATGAGCAGTTCTTC.

This chain connects TRBV28 to TRBJ2-1; 7 nucleotides line up with TRBD1. The V gene end was trimmed by 2 bases and the J gene end by 7 bases; junction bases not matched to a gene: 5. Germline V gives CDR1 MDHEN, CDR2 SYDVKM. CDR3 size: 14 residues. CDR3 sequence reads: CASSLPTRGNEQFF. CDR3 DNA: TGTGCCAGCAGTTTACCCACCAGGGGGAATGAGCAGTTCTTC.

The chain combines TRBV5-6 with TRBJ2-7; 9 bases agree with TRBD2. The CDR3 length is 17 residues. Per the germline V gene, CDR1 is SGHDT and CDR2 is YYEEEE. Trimming took 0 bases from V and 2 from J; bases not matched to a gene: 9. The CDR3 DNA follows: TGTGCCAGCAGCTTGGTTGCGGGAGGGCCGTACCCCTACGAGCAGTACTTC. It codes for CASSLVAGGPYPYEQYF.

V and J are TRBV5-6 and TRBJ2-1; 9 nucleotides line up with TRBD2. This CDR3 is 14 amino acids long. V trimming: 2 bases; J trimming: 12 bases; junction bases outside the gene matches: 9. CDR1 and CDR2 from the germline V gene are SGHDT and YYEEEE. The CDR3 nucleotides are TGTGCCAGCAGCTTAGCGGGAGGACCCCCGTGGCAGTTCTTC. Protein product: CASSLAGGPPWQFF.

This clone was counted once. The gene calls are TRBV4-1 and TRBJ2-2; D gene unclear. Germline V gene sequence: CDR1 MGHRA, CDR2 YSYEKL. With 0 bases removed from V and 5 bases from J, the gap between germline ends came to 7 bases. The CDR3 contains 14 residues. The chain's CDR3 is CASSQEEQTGELFF. The CDR3 region has the DNA TGCGCCAGCAGCCAAGAGGAGCAAACCGGGGAGCTGTTTTTT.

The chain uses TRBV6-5 and TRBJ2-7; the match to TRBD1 covers 8 bases. J lost 3 bases, V lost 6 bases, and 10 bases had no gene match. Germline CDR1 MNHEY, CDR2 SVGAGI. The CDR3 is 15 amino acids. The CDR3 is CASRSPGTGDYEQYF. CDR3 coding DNA: TGTGCCAGCAGGTCCCCGGGGACAGGAGACTACGAGCAGTACTTC.

V is TRBV4-1 and J is TRBJ2-6; a possible D gene is TRBD1 (5 bases). The CDR3 loop spans 14 amino acids. V gave up 3 bases and J gave up 11 bases, with 14 bases separating them. The germline CDR1 and CDR2 sequences are MGHRA and YSYEKL. The CDR3 sequence: CASSHGQGADVLTF. The CDR3 bases are TGCGCCAGCAGCCACGGTCAGGGTGCGGACGTCCTGACTTTC.

The rearrangement joins TRBV5-4 to TRBJ2-2; tentatively, D is TRBD2 (5 bases). The CDR3 has 13 amino acids. Germline CDR1 and CDR2: SGHNT and YYREEE (reference sequence). V gave up 0 bases and J gave up 6 bases, with 6 bases separating them. The CDR3 DNA reads as TGTGCCAGCAGCTTGGGCGGGTCCGGGGAGCTGTTTTTT. Its translation: CASSLGGSGELFF.

The chain joins TRBV27 to TRBJ1-1, with unresolved D. The germline CDR1 and CDR2 sequences are MNHEY and SMNVEV (reference sequence). Trimming removed 5 bases from V and 0 bases from J, with 16 bases in between. The CDR3 length is 16 residues. The CDR3 protein is CASSLTLSTVNTEAFF. CDR3 coding DNA: TGTGCCAGCAGTCTCACTTTAAGTACAGTGAACACTGAAGCTTTCTTT.

This clone was observed a few times. The chain has TRBV5-4 and TRBJ2-1; either TRBD1 or TRBD2 may fit D (6 bases each). V was trimmed by 2 bases and J by 6 bases, leaving 9 bases between them. Germline assignment: CDR1 SGHNT and CDR2 YYREEE (reference sequence). This CDR3 spans 13 amino acids. The CDR3 region has the DNA TGTGCCAGCAGCTTCGGGGGCGGCAATGAGCAGTTCTTC. Encoded protein: CASSFGGGNEQFF.

The chain combines TRBV7-9 with TRBJ1-2, with D tentatively TRBD1 (6 bases). CDR1 and CDR2 (germline): SEHNR, FQNEAQ (reference sequence). Trimming took off 6 bases at V and 6 bases at J, with 11 bases between the two ends. This CDR3 has 12 amino acids. DNA for the CDR3: TGTGCCAGCAGGTCGGACAGCGATGGCTACACCTTC. It codes for CASRSDSDGYTF.

This rearrangement joins TRBV5-6 to TRBJ2-7; possible D gene TRBD2, 5 bases. This CDR3 has 13 residues. Germline CDR1 reads SGHDT; CDR2 reads YYEEEE. The germline V and J ends were trimmed by 4 bases and 0 bases, with 8 bases remaining between them. CDR3 coding DNA: TGTGCCAGCAGCCCAACTAGCTCCTACGAGCAGTACTTC. Translating it yields CASSPTSSYEQYF. Together with reference TRBV5-6 and TRBJ2-7, the CDR3 gives the full variable domain: DAGVTQSPTHLIKTRGQQVTLRCSPKSGHDTVSWYQQALGQGPQFIFQYYEEEERQRGNFPDRFSGHQFPNYSSELNVNALLLGDSALYLCASSPTSSYEQYFGPGTRLTVT.

The chain uses TRBV27 and TRBJ2-1, with TRBD2 matching over 7 bases. This CDR3 has 15 amino acids. CDR1 is MNHEY and CDR2 is SMNVEV in the germline V gene (reference sequence). V was clipped by 3 bases and J by 9 bases; unmatched bases: 11. CDR3 residues: CASSFVSGIIGEQFF. CDR3 DNA sequence: TGTGCCAGCAGTTTTGTCAGCGGGATAATCGGTGAGCAGTTCTTC.